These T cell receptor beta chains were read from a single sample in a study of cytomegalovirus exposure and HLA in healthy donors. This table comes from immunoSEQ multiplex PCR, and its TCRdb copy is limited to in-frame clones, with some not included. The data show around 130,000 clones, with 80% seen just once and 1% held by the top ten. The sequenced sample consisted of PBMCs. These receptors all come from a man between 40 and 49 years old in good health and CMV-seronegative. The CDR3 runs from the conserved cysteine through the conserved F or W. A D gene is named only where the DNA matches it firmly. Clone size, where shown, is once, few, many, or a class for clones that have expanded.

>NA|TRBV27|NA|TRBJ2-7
CASSPRGRGYEQYF
TGTGCCAGCAGTCCCCGGGGCAGGGGCTACGAGCAGTACTTC
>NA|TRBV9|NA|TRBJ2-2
CASSPRTRGNTGELFF
TGTGCCAGCAGCCCCAGGACAAGGGGGAACACCGGGGAGCTGTTTTTT
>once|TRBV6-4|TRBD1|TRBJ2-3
CASSDTGQSTDTQYF
TGTGCCAGCAGTGACACGGGACAGAGCACAGATACGCAGTATTTT
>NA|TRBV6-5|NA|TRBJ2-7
CASSRPGSSYEQYF
TGTGCCAGCAGTCGTCCCGGGAGCTCCTACGAGCAGTACTTC
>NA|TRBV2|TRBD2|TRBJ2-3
CASSPGTSGGTDTQYF
TGTGCCAGCAGTCCCGGGACTAGCGGGGGCACAGATACGCAGTATTTT
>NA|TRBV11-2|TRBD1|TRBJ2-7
CASSLGQGLYEQYF
TGTGCCAGCAGCTTGGGACAGGGTTTATACGAGCAGTACTTC
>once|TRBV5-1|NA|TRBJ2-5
CASSGGERETQYF
TGCGCCAGCAGCGGAGGGGAGCGGGAGACCCAGTACTTC
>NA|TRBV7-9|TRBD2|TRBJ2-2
CASSPSGRGTGELFF
TGTGCCAGCAGCCCTAGCGGGAGAGGCACCGGGGAGCTGTTTTTT
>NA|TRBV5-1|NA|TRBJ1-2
CASSLEGANYGYTF
TGCGCCAGCAGCTTGGAGGGGGCTAACTATGGCTACACCTTC
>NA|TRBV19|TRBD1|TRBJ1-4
CASSIGGQGAKLFF
TGTGCCAGTAGTATTGGGGGACAGGGGGCAAAACTGTTTTTT
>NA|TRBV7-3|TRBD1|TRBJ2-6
CASSSTGAGANVLTF
TGTGCCAGCAGCTCGACAGGGGCTGGGGCCAACGTCCTGACTTTC
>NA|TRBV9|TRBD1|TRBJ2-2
CASSPWTGVGRVGELFF
TGTGCCAGCAGCCCCTGGACAGGGGTGGGCCGTGTCGGGGAGCTGTTTTTT
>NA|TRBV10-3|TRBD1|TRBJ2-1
CAIRPRTGKEEQFF
TGTGCCATCAGACCTAGGACAGGGAAAGAGGAGCAGTTCTTC
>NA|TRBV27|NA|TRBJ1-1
CASSLGTGLNTEAFF
TGTGCCAGCAGTCTAGGTACAGGGTTGAACACTGAAGCTTTCTTT
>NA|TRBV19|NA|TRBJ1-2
CASSIQGTDYGYTF
TGTGCCAGTAGTATACAGGGGACCGACTATGGCTACACCTTC
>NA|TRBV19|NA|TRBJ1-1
CASRIQVYRENTEAFF
TGTGCCAGTAGGATACAGGTATACAGGGAGAACACTGAAGCTTTCTTT
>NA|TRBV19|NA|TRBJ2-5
CASSTLDTQETQYF
TGTGCCAGTAGTACCTTGGACACTCAAGAGACCCAGTACTTC
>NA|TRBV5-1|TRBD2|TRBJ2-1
CASSEGLAANNEQFF
TGCGCCAGCAGCGAGGGACTAGCGGCCAACAATGAGCAGTTCTTC
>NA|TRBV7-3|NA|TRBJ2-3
CASSFRGGSTDTQYF
TGTGCCAGCAGCTTCCGGGGTGGGAGCACAGATACGCAGTATTTT
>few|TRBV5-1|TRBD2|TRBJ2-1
CASSQGTSGSEQFF
TGCGCCAGCAGCCAAGGGACTAGCGGGAGTGAGCAGTTCTTC
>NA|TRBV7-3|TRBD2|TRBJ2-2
CASSVTSGISGELFF
TGTGCCAGCAGCGTTACTAGCGGGATTTCCGGGGAGCTGTTTTTT
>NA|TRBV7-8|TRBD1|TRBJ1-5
CASSLAGTGASNQPQHF
TGTGCCAGCAGCTTAGCTGGGACAGGGGCTAGCAATCAGCCCCAGCATTTT
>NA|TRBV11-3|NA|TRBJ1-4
CASSLGGTSTNEKLFF
TGTGCCAGCAGCTTGGGAGGGACTTCAACTAATGAAAAACTGTTTTTT
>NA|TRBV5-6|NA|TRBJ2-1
CASSLAGSYNEQFF
TGTGCCAGCAGCTTGGCCGGCTCCTACAATGAGCAGTTCTTC
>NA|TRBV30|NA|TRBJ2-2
CAWSPGPGSTGELFF
TGTGCCTGGAGTCCTGGACCGGGGTCGACCGGGGAGCTGTTTTTT
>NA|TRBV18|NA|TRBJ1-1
CASSPPTENTEASF
TGTGCCAGCTCACCACCTACAGAGAACACTGAAGCTTCCTTT
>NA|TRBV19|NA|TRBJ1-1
CASSISGRGNTEAFF
TGTGCCAGTAGTATATCCGGCAGGGGCAACACTGAAGCTTTCTTT
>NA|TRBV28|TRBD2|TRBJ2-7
CASSFSGSTQTEQYF
TGTGCCAGCAGTTTTAGCGGGAGCACCCAGACGGAGCAGTACTTC
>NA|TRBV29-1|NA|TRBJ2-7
CSVSYTSGDTEQYF
TGCAGCGTTTCTTATACCTCCGGGGATACCGAGCAGTACTTC
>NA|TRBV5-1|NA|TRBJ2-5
CASSLVGAQETQYF
TGCGCCAGCAGCTTGGTTGGGGCCCAAGAGACCCAGTACTTC
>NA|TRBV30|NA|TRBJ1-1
CAWSVLGGSEAFF
TGTGCCTGGAGTGTACTGGGAGGTAGTGAAGCTTTCTTT
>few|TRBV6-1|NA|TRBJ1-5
CASLQGGNQPQHF
TGTGCCAGCCTACAAGGAGGGAATCAGCCCCAGCATTTT
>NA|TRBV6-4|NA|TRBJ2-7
CASSVNCPTSDEQYF
TGTGCCAGCAGTGTAAACTGCCCTACTTCCGACGAGCAGTACTTC
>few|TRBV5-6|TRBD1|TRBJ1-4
CASSRLQGTNEKLFF
TGTGCCAGCAGCAGACTACAGGGGACTAATGAAAAACTGTTTTTT
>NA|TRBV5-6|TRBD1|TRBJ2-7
CASSLELHKTGGVYEQYF
TGTGCCAGCAGCTTGGAATTACACAAGACAGGGGGCGTTTACGAGCAGTACTTC
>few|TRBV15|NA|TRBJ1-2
CATSRDRSYYGYTF
TGTGCCACCAGCAGAGACAGGTCCTACTATGGCTACACCTTC
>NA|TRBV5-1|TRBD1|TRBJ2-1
CASRGTGRNEQFF
TGCGCCAGCAGAGGGACAGGGAGGAATGAGCAGTTCTTC
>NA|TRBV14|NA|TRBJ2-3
CASSHRVTDTQYF
TGTGCCAGCAGCCACAGGGTCACAGATACGCAGTATTTT
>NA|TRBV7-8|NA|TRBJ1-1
CASSSSQVPNTEAFF
TGTGCCAGCAGCTCAAGCCAGGTTCCGAACACTGAAGCTTTCTTT
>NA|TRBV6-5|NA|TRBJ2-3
CASSYPGGTDTQYF
TGTGCCAGCAGTTACCCGGGGGGCACAGATACGCAGTATTTT
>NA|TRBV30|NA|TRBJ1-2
CAWTSMGNYGYTF
TGTGCCTGGACCTCAATGGGCAACTATGGCTACACCTTC
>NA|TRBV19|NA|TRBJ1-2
CAGPGGGQGYGYTF
TGTGCCGGGCCTGGCGGGGGGCAGGGCTATGGCTACACCTTC
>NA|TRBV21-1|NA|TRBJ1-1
CASSNPPGQGNTEAFF
TGTGCCAGCAGCAACCCCCCGGGACAGGGCAACACTGAAGCTTTCTTT
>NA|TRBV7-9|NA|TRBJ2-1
CASSLAQGNEQFF
TGTGCCAGCAGCTTAGCGCAGGGAAATGAGCAGTTCTTC
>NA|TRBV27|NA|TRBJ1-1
CASSFDSPMNTEAFF
TGTGCCAGCAGTTTCGACAGTCCAATGAACACTGAAGCTTTCTTT
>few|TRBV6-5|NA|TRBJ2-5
CASSTVAQETQYF
TGTGCCAGCAGTACCGTGGCCCAAGAGACCCAGTACTTC
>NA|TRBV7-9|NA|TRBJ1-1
CASSLGQGGVTEAFF
TGTGCCAGCAGCTTAGGGCAGGGCGGCGTGACTGAAGCTTTCTTT
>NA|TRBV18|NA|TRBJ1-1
CASSSQAPGSTEAFF
TGTGCCAGCTCTAGCCAGGCCCCTGGGAGCACTGAAGCTTTCTTT
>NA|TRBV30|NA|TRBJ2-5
CAWSSRTTGETQYF
TGTGCCTGGAGTTCCCGGACTACCGGGGAGACCCAGTACTTC
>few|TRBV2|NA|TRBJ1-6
CASRAGSYNSPLHF
TGTGCCAGCAGAGCGGGGTCCTATAATTCACCCCTCCACTTT
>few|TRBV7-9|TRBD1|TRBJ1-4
CASSLGTGFEKLFF
TGTGCCAGCAGCTTGGGGACAGGGTTTGAAAAACTGTTTTTT